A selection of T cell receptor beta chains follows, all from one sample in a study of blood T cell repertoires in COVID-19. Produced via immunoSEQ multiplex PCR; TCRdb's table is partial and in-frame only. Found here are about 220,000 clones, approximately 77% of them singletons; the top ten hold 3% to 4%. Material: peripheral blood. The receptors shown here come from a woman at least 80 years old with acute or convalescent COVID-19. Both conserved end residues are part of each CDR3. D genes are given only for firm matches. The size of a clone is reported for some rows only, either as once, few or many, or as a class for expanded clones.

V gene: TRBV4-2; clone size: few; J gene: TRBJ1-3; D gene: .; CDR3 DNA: TGTGCCAGCAGCCAAGAGAGGTGGAGAGTCTCTGGAAACACCATATATTTT; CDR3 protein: CASSQERWRVSGNTIYF
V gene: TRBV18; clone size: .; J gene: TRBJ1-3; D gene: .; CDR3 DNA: TGTGCCAGCTCACCAGGGGCCGATGGAAACACCATATATTTT; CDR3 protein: CASSPGADGNTIYF
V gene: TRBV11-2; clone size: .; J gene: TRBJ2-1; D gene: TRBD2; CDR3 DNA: TGTGCCAGCAGCTCGGGGGGGAGGGAGCAGTTCTTC; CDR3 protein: CASSSGGREQFF
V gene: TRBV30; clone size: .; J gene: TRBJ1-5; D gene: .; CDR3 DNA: TGTGCCTGGAGTGTTGGGGGGGCCGAATCCAAGACCCAGCATTTT; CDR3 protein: CAWSVGGAESKTQHF
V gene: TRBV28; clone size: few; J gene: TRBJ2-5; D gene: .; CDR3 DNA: TGTGCCAGCAGTTTAAGCCAGGGTCGATGGACCCAGTACTTC; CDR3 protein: CASSLSQGRWTQYF
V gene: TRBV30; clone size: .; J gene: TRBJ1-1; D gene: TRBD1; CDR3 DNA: TGTGCCTGGGAGGACAGGGCGGGCACTGAAGCTTTCTTT; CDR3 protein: CAWEDRAGTEAFF
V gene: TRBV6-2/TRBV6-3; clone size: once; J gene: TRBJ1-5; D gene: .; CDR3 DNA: TGTGCCAGCAGTTACCATGACAGGCGCCAGCCCCAGCATTTT; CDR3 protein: CASSYHDRRQPQHF
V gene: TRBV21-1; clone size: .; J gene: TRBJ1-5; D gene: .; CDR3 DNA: TGTGCCAGCATCTCAGGAGGGATACAGGCCCATCAGCCCCAGCATTTT; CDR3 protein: CASISGGIQAHQPQHF
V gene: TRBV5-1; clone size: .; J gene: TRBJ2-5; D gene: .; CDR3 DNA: TGCGCCAGCAGCTTGGGGACAGTACAAGAGACCCAGTACTTC; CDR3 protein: CASSLGTVQETQYF
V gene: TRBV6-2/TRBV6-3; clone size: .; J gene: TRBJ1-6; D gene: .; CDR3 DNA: TGTGCCAGCAGTTATGGGCAACTGTCCTATAATTCACCCCTCCACTTT; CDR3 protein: CASSYGQLSYNSPLHF
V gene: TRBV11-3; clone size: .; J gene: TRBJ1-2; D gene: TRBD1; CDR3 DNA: TGTGCCAGCAGCTTAGGGGGACAGATAAACTATGGCTACACCTTC; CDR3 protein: CASSLGGQINYGYTF
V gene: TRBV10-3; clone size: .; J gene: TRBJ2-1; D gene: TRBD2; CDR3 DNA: TGTGCCACCGGACGGGCGGGGGGCTCCTACAATGAGCAGTTCTTC; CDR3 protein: CATGRAGGSYNEQFF
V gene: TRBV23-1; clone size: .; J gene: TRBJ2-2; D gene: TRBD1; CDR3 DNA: TGCGCCAGCACCCCCCCACGTGGCGGGACAGGGAACACCGGGGAGCTGTTTTTT; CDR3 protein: CASTPPRGGTGNTGELFF
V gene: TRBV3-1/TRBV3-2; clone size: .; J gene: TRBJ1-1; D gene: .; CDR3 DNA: TGTGCCAGCAGCCAAATCAGGGACACTGAAGCTTTCTTT; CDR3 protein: CASSQIRDTEAFF
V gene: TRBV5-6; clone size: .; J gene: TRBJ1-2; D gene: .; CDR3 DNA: TGTGCCAGCAGCCCCCGAGGGGGGGGTGGCTACACCTTC; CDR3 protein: CASSPRGGGGYTF
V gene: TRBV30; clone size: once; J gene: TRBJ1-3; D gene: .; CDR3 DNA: TGTGCCTGGAGTGGGGGGGTATCTGGAAACACCATATATTTT; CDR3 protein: CAWSGGVSGNTIYF
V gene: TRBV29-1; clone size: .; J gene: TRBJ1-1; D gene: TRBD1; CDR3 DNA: TGCAGCGCTGGGACAGGGCAGAACACTGAAGCTTTCTTT; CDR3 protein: CSAGTGQNTEAFF
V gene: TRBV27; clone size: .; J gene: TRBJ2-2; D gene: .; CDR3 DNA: TGTGCCAGCAGACCGACAGCGAACACCGGGGAGCTGTTTTTT; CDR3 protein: CASRPTANTGELFF
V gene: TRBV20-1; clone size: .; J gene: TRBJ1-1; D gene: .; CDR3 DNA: TGCAGTGCTAGTCGTGGCCTTGACACTGAAGCTTTCTTT; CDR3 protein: CSASRGLDTEAFF
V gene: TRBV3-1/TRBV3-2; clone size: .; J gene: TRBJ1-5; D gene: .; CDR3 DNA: TGTGCCAGCAGCCAAGATGCCGCGGGGAATCAGCCCCAGCATTTT; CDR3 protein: CASSQDAAGNQPQHF
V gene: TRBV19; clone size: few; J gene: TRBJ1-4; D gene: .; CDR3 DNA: TGTGCCAGTAGCCGGTCAACTAATGAAAAACTGTTTTTT; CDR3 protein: CASSRSTNEKLFF
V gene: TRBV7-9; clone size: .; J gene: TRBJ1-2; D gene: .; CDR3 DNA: TGTGCCAGCAGCCCAACTAACTATGGCTACACCTTC; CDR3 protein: CASSPTNYGYTF
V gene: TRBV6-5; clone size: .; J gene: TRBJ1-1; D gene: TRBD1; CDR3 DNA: TGTGCCAGCAGGGGACAGAGGAACACTGAAGCTTTCTTT; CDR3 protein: CASRGQRNTEAFF
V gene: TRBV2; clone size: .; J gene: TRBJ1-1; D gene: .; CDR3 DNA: TGTGCCAGCAGTCTACAGGGATCCGACACTGAAGCTTTCTTT; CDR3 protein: CASSLQGSDTEAFF
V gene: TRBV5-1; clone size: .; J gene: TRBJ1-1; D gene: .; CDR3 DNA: TGCGCCAGCAGCACAGGGATGCTGAACACTGAAGCTTTCTTT; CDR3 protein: CASSTGMLNTEAFF
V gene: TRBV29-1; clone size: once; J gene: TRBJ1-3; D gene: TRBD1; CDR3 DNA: TGCAGCGTCCAAGGGACCAGGGGGACAAACACCATATATTTT; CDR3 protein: CSVQGTRGTNTIYF
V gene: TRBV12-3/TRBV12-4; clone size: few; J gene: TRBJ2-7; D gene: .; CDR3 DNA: TGTGCCAGCAGTAGAAGGGGCTCCTACGAGCAGTACTTC; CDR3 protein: CASSRRGSYEQYF
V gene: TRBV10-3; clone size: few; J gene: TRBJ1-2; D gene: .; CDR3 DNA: TGTGCCATCAGTGACAACGCAGGGGCCTATGGCTACACCTTC; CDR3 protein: CAISDNAGAYGYTF
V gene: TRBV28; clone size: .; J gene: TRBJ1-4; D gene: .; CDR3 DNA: TGTGCCAGCAGTTTAACCGCCCCGAGGGGGGAAAAACTGTTTTTT; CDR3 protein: CASSLTAPRGEKLFF
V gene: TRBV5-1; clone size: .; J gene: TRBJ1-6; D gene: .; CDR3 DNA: TGCGCCAGCACCCCCGGGAGCTACGGAACACCCCTCCACTTT; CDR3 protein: CASTPGSYGTPLHF
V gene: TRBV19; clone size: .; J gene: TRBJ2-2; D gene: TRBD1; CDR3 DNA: TGTGCCAGTAGTCACCAGAGGACAGGGGGAACCGGGGAGCTGTTTTTT; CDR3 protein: CASSHQRTGGTGELFF
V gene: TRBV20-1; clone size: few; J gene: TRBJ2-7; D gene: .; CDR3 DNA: TGCAGTGCCAGACTCGTGTACGAGCAGTACTTC; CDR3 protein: CSARLVYEQYF
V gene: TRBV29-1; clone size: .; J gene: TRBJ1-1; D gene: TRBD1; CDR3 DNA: TGCAGCGTCGCTCAGACAGGGCAGAACACTGAAGCTTTCTTT; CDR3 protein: CSVAQTGQNTEAFF
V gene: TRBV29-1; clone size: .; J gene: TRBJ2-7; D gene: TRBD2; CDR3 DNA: TGCAGCGCCCGGAGGGCGGGGGGGACCTACGAGCAGTACTTC; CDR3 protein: CSARRAGGTYEQYF
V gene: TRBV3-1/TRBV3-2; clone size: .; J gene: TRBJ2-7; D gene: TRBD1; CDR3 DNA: TGTGCCAGTGGGACAGGGTATCCCGAGCAGTACTTC; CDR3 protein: CASGTGYPEQYF